The 14 T cell receptor beta chains given below trace back to one sample, sequenced in a study of T cell responses to AZD1222 COVID-19 vaccine. Sequencing used immunoSEQ multiplex PCR; TCRdb keeps in-frame clones, though not all of them. The table shows fewer than 200,000 clones, with around 94% occurring only once. The source was peripheral blood, collected on day 0 of AZD1222 vaccination. These receptors came from an adult in good health.

The V call is TRBV5-8, the J call TRBJ2-2; TRBD2 aligns across 9 bases. The ends lost 0 bases at V and 6 bases at J; junction bases unmatched: 3. The CDR3 has 15 residues. Germline V gene lookup returns CDR1 SGHTS and CDR2 YDEGEE. The CDR3 sequence: CASSLVQREAGELFF. For the CDR3, the DNA is TGTGCCAGCAGCTTGGTTCAGCGGGAGGCCGGGGAGCTGTTTTTT.

V usage is TRBV15 and J usage is TRBJ2-7; no definite D call. This CDR3 has 13 residues. Looked up from germline, CDR1 is LNHNV and CDR2 is YYDKDF (reference sequence). V shed 3 bases and J shed 0 bases, with 6 bases lying between them. In DNA form, the CDR3 reads TGTGCCACCAGCAGGGGCTTCTCCTACGAGCAGTACTTC. As protein: CATSRGFSYEQYF.

The CDR3 here is CASSPIPGRRANTGELFF. CDR3 coding DNA: TGTGCCAGCAGTCCGATACCCGGAAGGCGGGCGAACACCGGGGAGCTGTTTTTT. The rearrangement links TRBV7-8 to TRBJ2-2, with a tentative D call TRBD2 (5 bases). The V end lost 6 bases, the J end lost 0 bases, and 20 bases lay between the germline ends. Germline CDR1 reads SGHVS; CDR2 reads FQNEAQ. CDR3 size: 18 residues.

The CDR3 DNA reads as TGTGCCAGTATCCCGACGGGGGGCTGGACTGAAGCTTTCTTT. Translation gives CASIPTGGWTEAFF. The gene calls are TRBV19 and TRBJ1-1, with D tentatively TRBD1 (6 bases). V was pared by 7 bases and J by 5 bases, with 17 bases between. The germline gives CDR1 LNHDA, CDR2 SQIVND (reference sequence). The CDR3 consists of 14 residues. Using reference TRBV19 and TRBJ1-1 for the parts outside the CDR3, the full variable domain is DGGITQSPKYLFRKEGQNVTLSCEQNLNHDAMYWYRQDPGQGLRLIYYSQIVNDFQKGDIAEGYSVSREKKESFPLTVTSAQKNPTAFYLCASIPTGGWTEAFFGQGTRLTVV.

The genes are TRBV27 and TRBJ2-7, with TRBD1 matching 7 bases. The CDR3 is 13 residues long. The V and J ends lost 7 bases and 4 bases, in that order; junction bases with no gene match: 7. CDR1 MNHEY and CDR2 SMNVEV come from the germline V gene (reference sequence). The DNA of the CDR3 is TGTGCCAGCACCGCGACAGGGAGTTACGAGCAGTACTTC. It is translated as CASTATGSYEQYF.

V usage is TRBV4-1 and J usage is TRBJ2-7; TRBD2 matches 10 bases. There are 15 residues in the CDR3. Germline V gene sequence: CDR1 MGHRA, CDR2 YSYEKL. J gave up 5 bases and V 1 base, and 5 bases lay outside the gene matches. CDR3 loop: CASSQVLAGINEQYF. CDR3 DNA sequence: TGCGCCAGCAGCCAAGTACTAGCGGGAATCAACGAGCAGTACTTC.

The genes are TRBV5-1 and TRBJ2-1; D possibly corresponds to TRBD1 (6 bases). The CDR3 contains 15 residues. Germline V lookup: CDR1 SGHRS, CDR2 YFSETQ. V gave up 4 bases and J gave up 4 bases, with 15 bases separating them. In DNA, the CDR3 is TGCGCCAGCAGCGTAAGTAGGACAGCTTACAATGAGCAGTTCTTC. Protein sequence: CASSVSRTAYNEQFF.

The chain joins TRBV5-4 to TRBJ1-4; 8 nucleotides align to TRBD1. V shed 4 bases and J 5 bases; nucleotides not matched to a gene: 4. The CDR3 is 14 residues long. Germline values: CDR1 SGHNT, CDR2 YYREEE (reference sequence). CDR3 coding DNA: TGTGCCAGCAGCCCGGGACAGGTGAATGAAAAACTGTTTTTT. It encodes CASSPGQVNEKLFF.

V gene TRBV27 combines with J gene TRBJ2-4; TRBD2 aligns across 9 bases. Per the germline V gene, CDR1 is MNHEY and CDR2 is SMNVEV (reference sequence). This CDR3 spans 14 amino acids. Trimming cost V 4 bases and J 8 bases; bases outside gene matches: 6. In DNA, the CDR3 is TGTGCCAGCAGTTGGGGGACTAGCCCCGACATTCAGTACTTC. Amino acids: CASSWGTSPDIQYF.

The V and J genes are TRBV5-5 and TRBJ1-2; D is unresolved. The length of the CDR3 is 13 residues. V lost 0 bases to trimming and J lost 1 base, with 4 bases between them. Germline CDR1 and CDR2: SGHKS and YYEKEE (reference sequence). CDR3 bases: TGTGCCAGCAGCTTGGGGGATAACTATGGCTACACCTTC. Translated: CASSLGDNYGYTF.

This clone was seen a single time. The gene calls are TRBV19 and TRBJ1-2; D is uncertain. Germline CDR1 and CDR2: LNHDA and SQIVND (reference sequence). The CDR3 runs to 12 residues. The ends were cut back, 9 bases at V and 2 bases at J, with 10 bases in the middle. The CDR3 DNA sequence: TGTGCCAGCCGGCGGGTGAACTATGGCTACACCTTC. Protein: CASRRVNYGYTF.

This chain uses TRBV5-1 with TRBJ1-4; the D gene is possibly TRBD1 (5 bases). This CDR3 has 15 residues. V lost 3 bases and J lost 6, with 15 bases in between. Germline lookup yields CDR1 SGHRS and CDR2 YFSETQ. The CDR3 DNA reads TGCGCCAGCAGCTGGGGGAGGGGAGGAGATGAAAAACTGTTTTTT. It yields the protein CASSWGRGGDEKLFF.

A remark on this clone: This same CDR3 is encoded by further DNA sequences in the sample. For the CDR3, the DNA is TGTGCCAGCAGCTTAGGATCCTACAATGAGCAGTTCTTC. Encoded protein: CASSLGSYNEQFF. The chain carries TRBV7-2 and TRBJ2-1; D remains ambiguous. V was cut by 1 base and J by 1 base, with 2 bases left in between. The CDR3 spans 13 residues. Germline V gene lookup returns CDR1 SGHTA and CDR2 FQGNSA.

The J gene is TRBJ2-1, the V gene TRBV27, with 9 bases matching TRBD2. Germline CDR1 MNHEY, CDR2 SMNVEV (reference sequence). J gave up 9 bases and V 3 bases, and 9 bases lay outside the gene matches. The CDR3 contains 15 residues. Written as DNA, the CDR3 is TGTGCCAGCAGTTTCCTGGCGGGAGGGCCGGGTGAGCAGTTCTTC. It encodes CASSFLAGGPGEQFF.